This paragraph covers one T cell receptor (beta chain) sequence. No cognate antigen has been identified for it. The record has no base qualities; no much larger clone is one base away. These data come from a study of blood T cell repertoires in COVID-19 (dated by TCRdb to about 2020). About the full investigation: The collaborator samples originated in the United States, Italy and Spain and spanned the acute and convalescent phases of COVID-19. The material from the prospective study consisted of cDNA or gDNA derived from T cells, B-cell-depleted T cells, or PBMCs. The dataset comprised deeply sampled blood TCRbeta repertoires from subjects exposed to, actively infected with, or recovered from COVID-19. A freely available public database, intended as a resource for researchers studying the immune response to SARS-CoV-2, is where the repertoires were released. The samples were drawn from two sources: the first 160 participants of the ongoing ImmuneRACE study, and over 950 subjects contributed by 6 global collaborators. Sample metadata almost always included a de-identified subject ID, COVID-19 status, age in years and sex. Where available, HLA class I and class II types were obtained from metadata supplied by the sample provider rather than from assay-based typing.

Participants in the prospective study were enrolled through a virtual design, were aged about 18 to 90 years, and lived in approximately 25 United States geographic areas. In the prospective study, participants were assigned to cohorts based on the clinical history participants reported in a screening survey and a study questionnaire. In the prospective study, whole blood, serum and a nasopharyngeal or oropharyngeal swab were collected from each participant by mobile phlebotomists. Prospective study participants could optionally give additional blood draws and questionnaires over an approximately 2-month period. Before DNA extraction, blood samples from the prospective study were shipped at room temperature or frozen. The germline V gene (reference sequence) gives CDR1 as LNHNV and CDR2 as YYDKDF. V gives up 0 bases and J gives up 3 bases, and the segment between their germline ends measures 14 bases. The CDR3 runs 16 residues from the cysteine to the phenylalanine. Only the CDR3 DNA is retained, 48 bases long and in frame from the first base.

What the work shows at the level of the full study, not this receptor alone: Clinical and demographic metadata were provided uncurated, with the amount varying by source and participant.

TCRbeta CDR3 regions were amplified from genomic DNA using the immunoSEQ Assay, a bias-controlled multiplex PCR. The original methods were these. Nucleated cell counts per sample were estimated from amplification of reference gene primers within the assay. To quantify the absolute abundance of each unique TCRbeta CDR3 rearrangement, sequence reads were collapsed and filtered. For each sample, productive Simpson clonality was calculated as the square root of Simpson's diversity index over productive rearrangements. Here the immuneACCESS table is served through TCRdb, limited to in-frame sequences with V and J called. Missing clones are a known gap in these copies; in checked studies unresolved V genes cover under half, and the rest lacks a known reason. The V and J calls and clone size are taken from that table; D and trimming were inferred from the DNA. The sample yields 200,000 to 250,000 clones; roughly 88% were counted once. Together, the top ten hold under 15% of the sample.

The chain uses TRBV15 and TRBJ2-5, with the D gene not clear enough to name. The TCR was taken from a woman aged 45-65 years with acute COVID-19. The sample comprised PBMCs or T cells enriched from blood (not recorded which). The DNA sequence is as follows: TGTGCCACCAGCAGAGATCGTTACAGTTTAAAAGAGACCCAGTACTTC. It is translated as CATSRDRYSLKETQYF. The full variable domain, with segments outside the CDR3 supplied by the reference TRBV15 and TRBJ2-5 proteins, appears as DAMVIQNPRYQVTQFGKPVTLSCSQTLNHNVMYWYQQKSSQAPKLLFHYYDKDFNNEADTPDNFQSRRPNTSFCFLDIRSPGLGDTAMYLCATSRDRYSLKETQYFGPGTRLLVL.